These T cell receptor beta chains were read from a single sample in a study of blood T cell repertoires in COVID-19. Here immunoSEQ multiplex PCR was the method, and the copy in TCRdb shows in-frame clones only, minus some. Of more than 110,000 clones in the sample, 77% were seen once. Source material: peripheral blood. All receptors derive from a woman in her 50s with active or convalescent COVID-19. Both conserved end residues are part of each CDR3. The D gene is left open where the match is weak. Not all rows give a size; the values are once, few, many and, for expanded clones, a class.

D	size	J	V	CDR3	DNA
TRBD1	few	TRBJ2-3	TRBV30	CAWSTRDRVLYF	TGTGCCTGGAGTACCCGGGACAGGGTTTTGTATTTT
-	-	TRBJ1-1	TRBV19	CASSIGRAGRENTEAFF	TGTGCCAGTAGTATCGGCAGGGCAGGGAGGGAGAACACTGAAGCTTTCTTT
TRBD1	-	TRBJ2-6	TRBV19	CASSKGTGSSGANVLTF	TGTGCCAGTAGTAAGGGGACAGGGAGCTCTGGGGCCAACGTCCTGACTTTC
TRBD2	-	TRBJ2-3	TRBV9	CASSVAGGFQDTQYF	TGTGCCAGCAGCGTTGCGGGGGGGTTTCAAGATACGCAGTATTTT
TRBD1	few	TRBJ1-1	TRBV18	CASSFQGVDTEAFF	TGTGCCAGCTCATTTCAGGGGGTCGATACTGAAGCTTTCTTT
-	-	TRBJ2-7	TRBV7-9	CASSFVGAYEQYF	TGTGCCAGCAGCTTTGTCGGAGCCTACGAGCAGTACTTC
TRBD1	-	TRBJ1-5	TRBV6-5	CASRPRQGNQPQHF	TGTGCCAGCAGACCCAGACAGGGAAATCAGCCCCAGCATTTT
TRBD1	-	TRBJ2-7	TRBV10-3	CAIRGQGSYEQYF	TGTGCCATCAGGGGACAGGGTTCCTACGAGCAGTACTTC
-	-	TRBJ1-2	TRBV16	CASSQGGINYGYTF	TGTGCCAGCAGCCAGGGGGGAATTAACTATGGCTACACCTTC
-	-	TRBJ1-1	TRBV18	CASSPLVNTEAFF	TGTGCCAGCTCACCCCTCGTGAACACTGAAGCTTTCTTT
-	-	TRBJ1-2	TRBV5-6	CASSPGRRDNYGYTF	TGTGCCAGCAGCCCAGGGAGGAGGGACAACTATGGCTACACCTTC
TRBD1	few	TRBJ1-4	TRBV27	CASSYGQGGEKLFF	TGTGCCAGCAGTTATGGACAGGGCGGCGAAAAACTGTTTTTT
-	-	TRBJ1-5	TRBV3-1/TRBV3-2	CASSQDGANEGPQHF	TGTGCCAGCAGCCAAGATGGCGCAAACGAGGGGCCCCAGCATTTT
-	-	TRBJ1-4	TRBV6-5	CASSYSELAGRKLFF	TGTGCCAGCAGTTACTCGGAATTGGCAGGGCGAAAACTGTTTTTT
TRBD1	-	TRBJ1-6	TRBV27	CASKEVTGVNSPLHF	TGTGCCAGCAAAGAGGTGACAGGGGTGAATTCACCCCTCCACTTT
-	-	TRBJ1-5	TRBV2	CASLSGGAKSGQPQHF	TGTGCCAGCCTCTCGGGGGGCGCGAAGTCCGGTCAGCCCCAGCATTTT
TRBD1	-	TRBJ1-1	TRBV9	CASSEGPNSGTGMLGTEAFF	TGTGCCAGCAGCGAGGGCCCGAATTCCGGGACAGGTATGTTGGGCACTGAAGCTTTCTTT
TRBD2	-	TRBJ2-3	TRBV25-1	CASSELKLAGWDTQYF	TGTGCCAGCAGTGAACTAAAACTAGCGGGTTGGGATACGCAGTATTTT
-	once	TRBJ2-3	TRBV9	CASSVGRGSSDTQYF	TGTGCCAGCAGCGTAGGTAGGGGATCATCAGATACGCAGTATTTT
TRBD1	-	TRBJ1-4	TRBV23-1	CASSQTGQGALGNEKLFF	TGCGCCAGCAGTCAAACAGGACAGGGGGCTCTTGGTAATGAAAAACTGTTTTTT
-	few	TRBJ1-4	TRBV19	CASSIYGGNEKLFF	TGTGCCAGTAGTATTTATGGCGGTAATGAAAAACTGTTTTTT
TRBD1	many	TRBJ2-2	TRBV6-5	CASSYLGTGDTGELFF	TGTGCCAGCAGTTACCTAGGGACAGGAGACACCGGGGAGCTGTTTTTT
-	-	TRBJ1-1	TRBV12-3/TRBV12-4	CASSSQVGAFF	TGTGCCAGCAGTTCACAGGTTGGTGCTTTCTTT